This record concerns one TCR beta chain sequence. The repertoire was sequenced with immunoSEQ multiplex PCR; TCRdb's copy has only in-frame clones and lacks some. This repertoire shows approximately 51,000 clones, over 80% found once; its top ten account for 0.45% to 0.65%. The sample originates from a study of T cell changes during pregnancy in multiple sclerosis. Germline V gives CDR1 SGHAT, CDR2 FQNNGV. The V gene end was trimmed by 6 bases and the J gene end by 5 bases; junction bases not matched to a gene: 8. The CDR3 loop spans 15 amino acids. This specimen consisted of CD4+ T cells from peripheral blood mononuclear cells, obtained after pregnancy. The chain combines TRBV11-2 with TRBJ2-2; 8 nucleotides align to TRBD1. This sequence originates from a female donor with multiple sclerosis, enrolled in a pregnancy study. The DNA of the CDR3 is TGTGCCAGCAGGCCGCAGGGGGCGTCAACCGGGGAGCTGTTTTTT. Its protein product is CASRPQGASTGELFF.